The next 12 T cell receptor beta chains were all read from a single sample in a study of blood T cell repertoires in COVID-19. Data came from immunoSEQ multiplex PCR; TCRdb stores just in-frame clones and leaves some out. The sample shows roughly 92,000 clones, 90% of them seen only once. The sample comprised peripheral blood. All receptors derive from a man aged 45-65 years with acute or convalescent COVID-19.

This clone was detected only a few times. The chain recombines TRBV9 with TRBJ2-1; 7 nucleotides agree with TRBD1. The V and J ends lost 0 bases and 3 bases, in that order; junction bases with no gene match: 9. The CDR3 contains 17 residues. CDR1 is SGDLS and CDR2 is YYNGEE in the germline V gene. The CDR3 here is CASSVAGGSRFYNEQFF. The DNA for the CDR3 is TGTGCCAGCAGCGTAGCAGGGGGTAGTCGGTTCTACAATGAGCAGTTCTTC.

CDR3 amino acids: CATSDPGQGAYEQYF. Here the CDR3 DNA reads TGTGCCACCAGTGATCCAGGACAGGGGGCTTACGAGCAGTACTTC. This chain connects TRBV24-1 to TRBJ2-7; 11 bases are a match to TRBD1. The length of the CDR3 is 15 residues. Germline CDR1 reads KGHDR; CDR2 reads SFDVKD. V was clipped by 3 bases and J by 4 bases; unmatched bases: 4.

V usage is TRBV13 and J usage is TRBJ2-1; 10 nucleotides match TRBD2. Germline CDR1 reads PRHDT; CDR2 reads FYEKMQ (reference sequence). V was clipped by 7 bases and J by 6 bases; unmatched bases: 9. The CDR3 sequence is 15 residues long. In DNA, the CDR3 is TGTGCCAGCACCTCTCCCGGGACTAGCGCCAATGAGCAGTTCTTC. Amino acid sequence: CASTSPGTSANEQFF.

The rearrangement uses TRBV29-1 and TRBJ1-1; TRBD1 aligns across 9 bases. The CDR3 runs 13 residues. The V gene end was trimmed by 3 bases and the J gene end by 4 bases; junction bases not matched to a gene: 3. The germline CDR1 and CDR2 sequences are SQVTM and ANQGSEA. CDR3 sequence reads: CSVDWTGATEAFF. The DNA for the CDR3 is TGCAGCGTTGACTGGACAGGGGCCACTGAAGCTTTCTTT.

Here the CDR3 DNA reads TGTGCCAGCAGTCCCCTACGGGACAGTATTGGGGTTCAGCCCCAGCATTTT. Its protein is CASSPLRDSIGVQPQHF. The chain recombines TRBV6-6 with TRBJ1-5; TRBD1 agrees at 7 bases. Losses at the gene ends were 5 bases for V and 6 bases for J; bases not matched to a gene: 16. Germline CDR1 is MNHNY and CDR2 is SVGAGI (reference sequence). This CDR3 contains 17 residues.

The chain employs TRBV28 and TRBJ2-2; TRBD1 matches at 8 bases. The germline CDR1 and CDR2 sequences are MDHEN and SYDVKM. V was pared by 11 bases and J by 6 bases, with 14 bases of the junction left unmatched. The CDR3 sequence is 15 residues long. CDR3 nucleotides: TGTGCCGCCGCAGGTGGACAGGGAAGGTCCGGGGAGCTGTTTTTT. Translating it yields CAAAGGQGRSGELFF.

The V call is TRBV10-3, the J call TRBJ2-7, with 11 bases lining up with TRBD2. This CDR3 spans 19 amino acids. Trimming cost V 6 bases and J 6 bases; bases outside gene matches: 22. The germline gives CDR1 ENHRY, CDR2 SYGVKD. The CDR3 is CAIRVSGPLQGLAASEQYF. In nucleotides, the CDR3 is TGTGCCATCAGGGTCTCCGGACCGCTTCAGGGACTAGCGGCCAGCGAGCAGTACTTC.

V and J are TRBV27 and TRBJ1-5; perhaps TRBD1 as D (5 bases). Germline loops: CDR1 MNHEY, CDR2 SMNVEV (reference sequence). The CDR3 consists of 12 residues. V was trimmed by 11 bases and J by 5 bases, leaving 13 bases between them. This CDR3 is CAQGGDHQPQHF. CDR3 DNA sequence: TGTGCCCAAGGAGGGGACCATCAGCCCCAGCATTTT.

Here the CDR3 DNA reads TGTGCCAGCGGACAGGGCTATGGCTACACCTTC. It specifies CASGQGYGYTF. The V and J genes are TRBV27 and TRBJ1-2; 8 nucleotides align to TRBD1. V was clipped by 8 bases and J by 4 bases; unmatched bases: 0. Germline V gives CDR1 MNHEY, CDR2 SMNVEV (reference sequence). The CDR3 totals 11 residues.

This chain connects TRBV7-9 to TRBJ2-3, with 9 bases identical to TRBD1. Per germline, CDR1 SEHNR and CDR2 FQNEAQ (reference sequence). This CDR3 contains 14 residues. After removal of 5 bases from V and 3 bases from J, the junction contained 3 bases not matched to a gene. The CDR3 loop reads CASSADRGTDTQYF. Written as DNA, the CDR3 is TGTGCCAGCAGCGCCGACAGGGGGACAGATACGCAGTATTTT.

The rearrangement joins TRBV18 to TRBJ2-7; unclear D gene. The CDR3 extends over 12 amino acids. V was cut by 4 bases and J by 7 bases, with 11 bases left in between. Germline V CDR1 and CDR2: KGHSH, LQKENI. The DNA of the CDR3 is TGTGCCAGCTCACTTCCTAATTGGGAGCAGTACTTC. This translates into CASSLPNWEQYF. Full variable domain (remainder filled in from reference TRBV18 and TRBJ2-7): NAGVMQNPRHLVRRRGQEARLRCSPMKGHSHVYWYRQLPEEGLKFMVYLQKENIIDESGMPKERFSAEFPKEGPSILRIQQVVRGDSAAYFCASSLPNWEQYFGPGTRLTVT.

In DNA, the CDR3 is TGTGCCAGCACGGACAGGGGGCTATCCTACGAGCAGTACTTC. Encoded protein: CASTDRGLSYEQYF. The chain couples TRBV19 to TRBJ2-7, with 11 positions matching TRBD1. Germline-derived CDR1 and CDR2 are LNHDA and SQIVND (reference sequence). V lost 9 bases and J lost 1; bases outside the gene matches: 5. The CDR3 runs to 14 residues.